The rows below give T cell receptor beta chains drawn from one sample of a study of T cell responses to AZD1222 COVID-19 vaccine. Only in-frame clones appear in the TCRdb table, and some are missing; sequencing was by immunoSEQ multiplex PCR. Counted here are approximately 130,000 clones, about nine tenths occurring once; the ten biggest clones make up over 8%. The material sequenced was peripheral blood, taken 28 days after the second AZD1222 dose. The source is an adult who received the AZD1222 COVID-19 vaccine. Both conserved end residues are part of each CDR3. Clone size is given for some rows only: seen once, a few or many times, or a class if the clone is expanded.

V gene	clone size	J gene	CDR3 protein
TRBV23-1	NA	TRBJ1-6	CASSQSPRVGINSPLHF
TRBV6-1	NA	TRBJ1-5	CASSEEPYSNQPQHF
TRBV7-8	NA	TRBJ1-2	CASSLVRAGENYGYTF
TRBV3-1/TRBV3-2	NA	TRBJ1-3	CASSQDVHSGNTIYF
TRBV7-2	NA	TRBJ1-4	CASSLIFGEKLFF
TRBV7-2	NA	TRBJ2-1	CASSLAAYNEQFF
TRBV21-1	NA	TRBJ2-7	CASSPGGGSLSYEQYF
TRBV18	NA	TRBJ1-5	CASSPGRAGNQPQHF
TRBV4-2	NA	TRBJ1-1	CASSQVGSGHRAFF
TRBV2	few	TRBJ2-3	CASPGLSTDTQYF
TRBV11-2	NA	TRBJ1-1	CASSLGQGNTEAFF
TRBV30	NA	TRBJ1-3	CAWSGDSGNTIYF
TRBV4-3	NA	TRBJ2-1	CASSQDERGGEQFF
TRBV27	NA	TRBJ1-5	CASSLPRGASNQPQHF
TRBV18	once	TRBJ1-1	CASSPVRREAFF
TRBV19	NA	TRBJ1-3	CASSIDRMIPNTIYF
TRBV19	NA	TRBJ2-3	CACSAGGSTDTQYF
TRBV10-1	NA	TRBJ1-1	CASSESIGRRAASKAFF